A single sample gave rise to the 24 T cell receptor beta chains below, sequenced in a study of CD8 T cells in Susac syndrome. After extraction with the RNeasy kit, roughly 0.5 to 1 ug of the RNA was reverse transcribed using random hexamers. TCRdb passed the immunoSEQ multiplex PCR reads through MiXCR, listing each CDR3 protein once. The table shows under 200,000 distinct CDR3 sequences, with just over 90% occurring only once. Sequenced input: CD4+ T cells from PBMCs. These receptors were obtained from a human donor in good health.

Only one count was recorded for this clonotype. One end of the junction is discordant with germline, which a read error may explain. This chain connects TRBV7-7 to TRBJ2-2, with D hard to call. This CDR3 comprises 14 residues. Germline V gene lookup returns CDR1 SSHAT and CDR2 FNYEAQ (reference sequence). The CDR3 nucleotides are TGTGCTAGCAGCTTCGTGGGGAATACCGGGGAGCTGTTTTTT. Its protein is CASSFVGNTGELFF.

V usage is TRBV7-2 and J usage is TRBJ2-7, with TRBD1 matching over 7 bases. Trimming removed 5 bases from V and 3 bases from J; junction bases left unmatched: 7. CDR1 SGHTA and CDR2 FQGNSA come from the germline V gene. This CDR3 has 14 residues. The CDR3 here is CASSLGQLSYEQYF. CDR3 bases: TGTGCCAGCAGCCTGGGACAGTTAAGCTACGAGCAGTACTTC.

Written as DNA, the CDR3 is TGTGCCAGCAGCCCAGGACGGACCTCTGGAAACACCATATATTTT. Its translation is CASSPGRTSGNTIYF. The rearrangement uses TRBV7-9 and TRBJ1-3; D ambiguous. V was clipped by 5 bases and J by 0 bases, with 11 bases between them. The CDR3 is 15 amino acids. The germline CDR1 and CDR2 sequences are SEHNR and FQNEAQ (reference sequence).

The V and J genes are TRBV6-5 and TRBJ2-5; possibly TRBD2 for D (5 bases). CDR3 size: 14 residues. Between the trimmed V and J ends, which lost 2 bases and 2 bases, there was a span of 9 bases. CDR1 and CDR2 (germline): MNHEY, SVGAGI. CDR3 sequence: CASSYLTTQETQYF. The CDR3 DNA is TGTGCCAGCAGTTACCTGACTACTCAAGAGACCCAGTACTTC.

This chain joins TRBV25-1 and TRBJ1-1; TRBD1 might be the D (6 bases). The CDR3 loop spans 15 amino acids. CDR1 is MGHDK and CDR2 is SYGVNS in the germline V gene. V lost 4 bases and J lost 1, with 13 bases in between. CDR3 DNA: TGTGCCAGCAGTGCCCCCCGGACAGCGAACACTGAAGCTTTCTTT. Translated, it gives CASSAPRTANTEAFF.

The chain carries TRBV6-5 and TRBJ2-5; TRBD2 matches at 14 bases. The trim removed 4 bases at V and 4 bases at J, leaving 8 bases unmatched. The germline V gene has CDR1 MNHEY and CDR2 SVGAGI. This CDR3 contains 17 residues. CDR3 sequence: CASSSRLAGGLGETQYF. CDR3 DNA: TGTGCCAGCAGTTCCAGACTAGCGGGAGGGCTTGGAGAGACCCAGTACTTC.

This chain connects TRBV5-4 to TRBJ2-7; D gene uncertain. Trimming removed 1 base at V and 3 bases at J, with 5 bases between. In germline, CDR1 is SGHNT, CDR2 YYREEE (reference sequence). CDR3 length equals 12 residues. The CDR3 here is CASSLRNYEQYF. DNA for the CDR3: TGTGCCAGCAGCTTGAGGAACTACGAGCAGTACTTC.

The V and J genes are TRBV29-1 and TRBJ2-3; D assignment may be TRBD1 or TRBD2 (5 bases each). V was shortened by 4 bases and J by 4 bases, with 6 bases between the two germline ends. Per germline, CDR1 SQVTM and CDR2 ANQGSEA. CDR3 size: 11 residues. The DNA of the CDR3 is TGCAGCGTTGTGGGGGCAGATACGCAGTATTTT. It codes for CSVVGADTQYF.

This chain joins TRBV5-4 and TRBJ2-5; 9 bases align to TRBD2. V shed 2 bases, J shed 5 bases, and the junction held 7 bases outside the gene matches. Germline V gene lookup returns CDR1 SGHNT and CDR2 YYREEE (reference sequence). This CDR3 is 15 amino acids long. CDR3 bases: TGTGCCAGCAGCTTCTGGGCGGGGGGGCCGGAGACCCAGTACTTC. Its translation is CASSFWAGGPETQYF.

The CDR3: CAWGGKQANTEAFF. The CDR3 nucleotides read TGTGCCTGGGGGGGTAAACAGGCGAACACTGAAGCTTTCTTT. The rearrangement uses TRBV30 and TRBJ1-1; TRBD1 is a possible D gene (5 bases). The V gene's germline CDR1 is GTSNPN and CDR2 SVGIG (reference sequence). This CDR3 is built from 14 residues. V was clipped by 5 bases and J by 1 base, with 14 bases between them.

The chain links TRBV6-2 or TRBV6-3 to TRBJ2-7; no clear D gene. Germline V gives CDR1 MNHEY, CDR2 SVGEGT. The CDR3 is 11 amino acids. V lost 3 bases to trimming and J lost 9 bases, with 9 bases between them. CDR3 DNA: TGTGCCAGCAGTTATTGGGATGGGCAGTACTTC. Its translation is CASSYWDGQYF.

This sequence joins TRBV6-1 and TRBJ1-2; D gene unclear. Per germline, CDR1 MNHNS and CDR2 SASEGT. The CDR3 loop spans 12 amino acids. Trimming took 6 bases from V and 6 from J, leaving 11 bases between them. CDR3 nucleotide sequence: TGTGCCAGCAGCGACACGCACCATGGCTACACCTTC. Translated: CASSDTHHGYTF.

The V gene is TRBV6-2 or TRBV6-3, the J gene TRBJ2-7, with 8 positions matching TRBD1. The germline V gene encodes CDR1 MNHEY and CDR2 SVGEGT. The CDR3 runs to 16 residues. V dropped 4 bases and J dropped 2; count of bases not matched to a gene: 10. The CDR3 reads CASSSYPGQDTYEQYF. DNA of the CDR3: TGTGCCAGCAGTTCCTACCCGGGACAGGATACCTACGAGCAGTACTTC.

The count of this clonotype is one. The chain recombines TRBV2 with TRBJ2-2; D remains ambiguous. Germline V gene data show CDR1 as SNHLY and CDR2 as FYNNEI. The CDR3 consists of 14 residues. V shed 5 bases and J shed 4 bases, with 11 bases lying between them. The CDR3 reads CASSFEARTGELFF. CDR3 in DNA: TGTGCCAGCAGTTTCGAGGCCCGCACCGGGGAGCTGTTTTTT.

V and J are TRBV5-1 and TRBJ2-2; D is tentatively TRBD1 or TRBD2 (6 bases each). The germline CDR1 and CDR2 sequences are SGHRS and YFSETQ. This CDR3 spans 16 amino acids. The V end was cut by 4 bases, the J end by 3 bases, with 16 bases between. Here the CDR3 DNA reads TGCGCCAGCAGCCCTGGCCAGGGGACTCACACCGGGGAGCTGTTTTTT. Translated, it gives CASSPGQGTHTGELFF.

The V and J genes are TRBV27 and TRBJ2-7; a weak D match, TRBD2 (6 bases). The germline V gene encodes CDR1 MNHEY and CDR2 SMNVEV (reference sequence). Trimming took off 1 base at V and 3 bases at J, with 10 bases between the two ends. The CDR3 is 14 residues long. The CDR3 protein is CASSLLSGDYEQYF. The DNA for the CDR3 is TGTGCCAGCAGTTTATTGTCGGGGGACTACGAGCAGTACTTC.

The rearrangement uses TRBV6-2 or TRBV6-3 and TRBJ2-1; perhaps TRBD1 as D (6 bases). Germline values: CDR1 MNHEY, CDR2 SVGEGT. Trimming cost V 10 bases and J 3 bases, with 13 bases left between them. The CDR3 length is 13 residues. The DNA for the CDR3 is TGTGCCACCAACCTGGACAGCTACAATGAGCAGTTCTTC. Protein product: CATNLDSYNEQFF.

The chain joins TRBV2 to TRBJ2-7; either TRBD1 or TRBD2 may supply D (5 bases each). The V end lost 4 bases, the J end lost 7 bases, and 17 bases lay between the germline ends. This CDR3 contains 14 residues. Germline CDR1 and CDR2: SNHLY and FYNNEI. The CDR3 region has the DNA TGTGCCAGCAGTGGGCCAGGGAGTTTTGGAGAGCAGTACTTC. This encodes CASSGPGSFGEQYF.

The V gene is TRBV4-3, the J gene TRBJ1-2; D not resolved. Trimming left V 1 base short and J 4 bases short, with 10 bases between. Germline V gives CDR1 LGHNA, CDR2 YSLEER. This CDR3 has 14 amino acids. CDR3 DNA sequence: TGCGCCAGCAGCCAAGGGTCAGGAAGCTATGGCTACACCTTC. Amino acids: CASSQGSGSYGYTF.

This clonotype was counted a single time. The rearrangement links TRBV5-1 to TRBJ1-1, with D perhaps matching TRBD1 (6 bases). The CDR3 runs to 15 residues. Germline lookup yields CDR1 SGHRS and CDR2 YFSETQ. V lost 0 bases to trimming and J lost 1 base, with 10 bases between them. The CDR3 region is CASSLEGQRNTEAFF. CDR3 DNA sequence: TGCGCCAGCAGCTTGGAAGGACAGCGGAACACTGAAGCTTTCTTT.

The genes are TRBV6-2 or TRBV6-3 and TRBJ2-1, with TRBD2 as a possible D gene (6 bases). The CDR3 extends over 19 amino acids. V was pared by 0 bases and J by 1 base, with 19 bases between. The germline V gene encodes CDR1 MNHEY and CDR2 SVGEGT. This CDR3 reads CASSYSTEMTRASYNEQFF. The CDR3 region has the DNA TGTGCCAGCAGTTACTCTACTGAAATGACTAGGGCTTCCTACAATGAGCAGTTCTTC.

V is TRBV29-1 and J is TRBJ2-5; perhaps TRBD1 as D (5 bases). The CDR3 spans 12 residues. The germline CDR1 and CDR2 sequences are SQVTM and ANQGSEA. Trimming left V 6 bases short and J 1 base short, with 9 bases between. CDR3 region: CSVDRTQETQYF. CDR3 coding DNA: TGCAGCGTAGACAGAACCCAAGAGACCCAGTACTTC. Looking up the rest from reference TRBV29-1 and TRBJ2-5 gives the full variable domain: SAVISQKPSRDICQRGTSLTIQCQVDSQVTMMFWYRQQPGQSLTLIATANQGSEATYESGFVIDKFPISRPNLTFSTLTVSNMSPEDSSIYLCSVDRTQETQYFGPGTRLLVL.

The chain is built from TRBV29-1 and TRBJ2-1, with D possibly TRBD2 on 6 matching bases. CDR3 length: 12 amino acids. The ends were cut back, 6 bases at V and 7 bases at J, with 13 bases in the middle. Looked up from germline, CDR1 is SQVTM and CDR2 is ANQGSEA. CDR3: CSVGPGVNEQFF. The CDR3 region has the DNA TGCAGCGTCGGTCCGGGGGTGAATGAGCAGTTCTTC.

The V and J genes are TRBV18 and TRBJ2-3; 10 positions agree with TRBD2. V shed 0 bases and J 8 bases; nucleotides not matched to a gene: 11. Germline V CDR1 and CDR2: KGHSH, LQKENI. The CDR3 runs 17 residues. The DNA of the CDR3 is TGTGCCAGCTCACCACCCGCTGTAGGTGCTAGCGGGGGTACGCAGTATTTT. This sequence encodes CASSPPAVGASGGTQYF.